This T cell receptor beta chain was sequenced in a study of blood T cells in healthy people across ages (dated by TCRdb to 2013 to 2016). Turning to the overall study: Template switching captured roughly one uniquely barcoded TCR beta cDNA molecule per two T cells in model experiments. The study measured age-related changes in TCR beta repertoire diversity using deep sequencing normalized with unique cDNA molecular identifiers. The donors were split into four age groups: young (average 16 years), middle-aged (roughly 42), aged (more than 60) and long-lived (82). Donors of different ages were randomly distributed across sequencing lanes to avoid experimental bias. For two donors (one aged 18 to 30 and one aged 80 or older), the study analyzed two additional independent replicas of 1 million unique cDNA reads from the same blood draw. Broader findings and caveats from the paper: The percentage of naive T cells measured by flow cytometry correlated strongly with observed TCR beta diversity. The long-lived group showed more naive CD4+ T cells, fewer expanded clones and increased TCR diversity than the aged group, suggesting age selection. Observed TCR beta diversity per million T cells fell roughly linearly with age, and a significant reduction was already apparent by age around 39. Since profiling was done on bulk unsorted PBMCs, naive and antigen-experienced compartments could not be conclusively compared. Estimates of total diversity from one million sequenced T cells were regarded as lower bounds and underestimates. Donor CMV infection status was unknown, potentially confounding age-related changes in expanded clonotypes.

As for this clonotype: What this receptor recognizes is not known. Base qualities were left out, and no much larger clone turns up one base away.

Via the germline V gene, CDR1 is MNHNS and CDR2 SASEGT. From cysteine to phenylalanine, the CDR3 is 16 amino acids long. Here the CDR3 DNA is all that survives: 48 bases in frame from base 1. Germline trimming amounts to 6 bases on V and 1 base on J, with 8 as the count of junction bases outside the gene matches. The library was generated by 5' RACE. The sequencer listed for this sample is Illumina HiSeq 2500. A second PCR of about 6 to 12 cycles was run with a J-beta primer mix and a sample-barcoded 5' primer. Each TCR beta cDNA molecule received a unique molecular identifier from a template-switch 5' adaptor carrying 12 random nucleotides. Each sample yielded at least 3 million CDR3-containing paired-end reads. First-strand cDNA was synthesized from all RNA with the Mint cDNA synthesis kit, primed by a TRBC-specific oligonucleotide. After uracil-DNA glycosylase treatment, a first 18-cycle PCR used universal primers M1SS and BC2_uni_R on all cDNA. The study's own analysis went as follows. Normalization of each sample was performed by random selection of 1 million high-quality reads, each carrying a distinct molecular identifier. Reads with shared molecular identifiers were discarded instead of being binned into consensus sequences. MiTCR, set to a Q25 quality threshold and the strictest error-elimination algorithm, was used for CDR3 identification, clonotype clustering and error correction. A nonparametric unseen species model with Euler transformation was used to estimate a lower bound on total TCR beta diversity. TCRdb reprocessed the public reads (quality trimming at Q25 with fastp, clone calling with MiXCR) and kept in-frame beta chains. Rows matching on CDR3 protein sequence are summarized as one entry with the most common DNA and genes. TCRdb, not the authors, supplied the V and J calls. The sample contains about 1.1 million distinct CDR3 sequences, roughly two fifths of them found a single time. The ten largest account for around 12% of the sample.

The roughly 37 donors, aged about 6 to 95 years, were systemically healthy Caucasian individuals from Russia. Roughly 10 milliliters of peripheral blood were collected from each donor into EDTA-treated Vacutainer tubes. Ficoll-Paque density-gradient centrifugation was used to isolate PBMCs, with at least 6.5 million per sample. Trizol reagent was used to extract total RNA from PBMCs, with at least 5.5 micrograms per sample. For every donor, flow cytometry on a PBMC aliquot measured the percentage of naive CD45RAhigh/CD27high T cells. The rearranged segments are TRBV6-1 and TRBJ1-5, and 8 bases in between align with TRBD1. The specimen sequenced was blood. The sequence was obtained from a man aged 18 to 29 in good health. The nucleotide sequence reads TGTGCCAGCAGCCTCAAGACAGGGGCAAGCAATCAGCCCCAGCATTTT. It translates to CASSLKTGASNQPQHF.